This passage covers 30 T cell receptor beta chains from one sample sequenced in a study of control samples from healthy donors and cancer patients. Sequencing was performed with immunoSEQ multiplex PCR; in TCRdb, only in-frame clones are kept and a portion is missing. The sample lists roughly 95,000 clones; about 86% were seen once. What was sequenced was blood. The receptors shown here come from a man aged 25-45 years in good health.

This clone was observed a handful of times. The chain carries TRBV10-1 and TRBJ2-7; D unresolved. Trimming shortened V by 2 bases and J by 0 bases, and 11 bases separated the two germline ends. Germline V gene data show CDR1 as WNHNN and CDR2 as SYGVQD (reference sequence). The CDR3 loop spans 15 amino acids. Written as DNA, the CDR3 is TGCGCCAGCAGTGAGAACAGACTTTACTCCTACGAGCAGTACTTC. Its protein is CASSENRLYSYEQYF.

This clone was recorded at least ten times. The J gene is TRBJ2-3, the V gene TRBV11-2; 9 bases line up with TRBD2. The junction had 8 bases not matched to a gene; V was cut back by 2 bases and J by 5 bases. The V gene's germline CDR1 is SGHAT and CDR2 FQNNGV. The CDR3 is 16 amino acids. CDR3 DNA: TGTGCCAGCAGCTTACTAGCGGGGACTATCATAGATACGCAGTATTTT. Translated: CASSLLAGTIIDTQYF.

V gene TRBV29-1 combines with J gene TRBJ2-3; 9 bases are shared with TRBD1. The germline V gene encodes CDR1 SQVTM and CDR2 ANQGSEA. V gave up 3 bases and J gave up 5 bases; unmatched junction bases: 3. The CDR3 totals 13 residues. The chain's CDR3 is CSVETTGGDTQYF. CDR3 sequence (DNA): TGCAGCGTTGAGACGACAGGGGGAGATACGCAGTATTTT.

The chain uses TRBV5-1 and TRBJ2-7, with a weak D call TRBD1 (7 bases). Between the trimmed V and J ends, which lost 2 bases and 4 bases, there was a span of 13 bases. The CDR3 totals 14 residues. CDR1 is SGHRS, CDR2 YFSETQ, per germline. The DNA for the CDR3 is TGCGCCAGCAGCTTCGACAGGGAGGAATACGAGCAGTACTTC. Residues: CASSFDREEYEQYF.

DNA for the CDR3: TGTGCCAGCAGCCGAGGGACTGGTAACAATGAGCAGTTCTTC. It specifies CASSRGTGNNEQFF. The J gene is TRBJ2-1, the V gene TRBV6-5; D is perhaps TRBD2 (6 bases). CDR1 and CDR2 from the germline V gene are MNHEY and SVGAGI. V lost 6 bases and J lost 5, with 14 bases in between. The CDR3 has 14 residues.

The rearrangement links TRBV30 to TRBJ1-6; D is unresolved. CDR1 and CDR2 (germline): GTSNPN, SVGIG (reference sequence). The CDR3 is 14 amino acids. With 0 bases removed from V and 5 bases from J, the gap between germline ends came to 8 bases. The CDR3 sequence: CAWSVGTDNSPLHF. CDR3 sequence (DNA): TGTGCCTGGAGTGTAGGCACAGATAATTCACCCCTCCACTTT.

This chain links TRBV4-1 with TRBJ1-3; a weak D match, TRBD1 (5 bases). The CDR3 spans 17 residues. Germline-derived CDR1 and CDR2 are MGHRA and YSYEKL. V was trimmed by 0 bases and J by 6 bases, leaving 18 bases between them. CDR3 residues: CASSQESGTYGENTIYF. As DNA, the CDR3 is TGCGCCAGCAGCCAAGAGTCCGGGACCTATGGGGAAAACACCATATATTTT.

This clone came up once. This chain connects TRBV10-3 to TRBJ2-5; D perhaps matches TRBD1 (7 bases). The CDR3 is 14 residues long. Germline-derived CDR1 and CDR2 are ENHRY and SYGVKD. The V end was cut by 6 bases, the J end by 4 bases, with 15 bases between. The CDR3 here is CAISFRQGGETQYF. CDR3 nucleotides: TGTGCCATCAGCTTCAGACAGGGAGGAGAGACCCAGTACTTC.

The count of this clone is one. The J gene is TRBJ2-5, the V gene TRBV14, with D tentatively TRBD1 or TRBD2 (5 bases each). The CDR3 has 19 amino acids. CDR1 and CDR2 (germline): SGHDN, FVKESK. The V and J ends lost 0 bases and 3 bases respectively, with 23 bases between them. Here the CDR3 DNA reads TGTGCCAGCAGCCAAGAATTCAGCTTCGGGGACCAAGACAAAGAGACCCAGTACTTC. This encodes CASSQEFSFGDQDKETQYF. Full variable domain (rest looked up from reference TRBV14 and TRBJ2-5): EAGVTQFPSHSVIEKGQTVTLRCDPISGHDNLYWYRRVMGKEIKFLLHFVKESKQDESGMPNNRFLAERTGGTYSTLKVQPAELEDSGVYFCASSQEFSFGDQDKETQYFGPGTRLLVL.

The CDR3 region is CASSLNAGRLNEQFF. The DNA for the CDR3 is TGTGCCAGCAGCTTAAATGCAGGGCGGTTAAATGAGCAGTTCTTC. This sequence joins TRBV11-2 and TRBJ2-1, with a tentative D call TRBD1 (5 bases). Deletions cut 2 bases from V and 7 bases from J, with 15 bases between. This CDR3 is built from 15 residues. The germline V gene has CDR1 SGHAT and CDR2 FQNNGV.

J is TRBJ2-6 and V is TRBV3-1 (or the pseudogene TRBV3-2); D gene uncertain. CDR1 is LGHDT, CDR2 YNNKEL, per germline (reference sequence). V was trimmed by 4 bases and J by 4 bases, leaving 2 bases between them. This CDR3 region has 12 residues. The CDR3 bases are TGTGCCAGCAGCCCAGGGGCCAACGTCCTGACTTTC. This sequence encodes CASSPGANVLTF.

The chain couples TRBV18 to TRBJ2-1, with 7 bases that match TRBD2. The CDR3 has 15 residues. Germline V lookup: CDR1 KGHSH, CDR2 LQKENI. V lost 0 bases and J lost 2; bases outside the gene matches: 1. CDR3: CASSPPSGTYNEQFF. The DNA of the CDR3 is TGTGCCAGCTCACCACCCAGCGGGACCTACAATGAGCAGTTCTTC.

The J gene is TRBJ2-3, the V gene TRBV7-9; weak D call: TRBD2 (5 bases). The CDR3 has 14 amino acids. Germline CDR1 reads SEHNR; CDR2 reads FQNEAQ (reference sequence). The V and J ends lost 0 bases and 4 bases respectively, with 8 bases between them. This chain's CDR3 is CASSLAGVSDTQYF. CDR3 sequence (DNA): TGTGCCAGCAGCTTAGCGGGAGTCTCAGATACGCAGTATTTT.

The chain has TRBV27 and TRBJ1-5; 8 bases align to TRBD1. Germline CDR1 reads MNHEY; CDR2 reads SMNVEV (reference sequence). With 5 bases clipped from V and 3 bases from J, the junction kept 9 bases outside the gene matches. The CDR3 loop spans 16 amino acids. CDR3: CASSPGTGTFNQPQHF. DNA for the CDR3: TGTGCCAGCAGTCCTGGGACAGGAACCTTCAATCAGCCCCAGCATTTT.

The chain is built from TRBV11-2 and TRBJ2-1; 11 nucleotides match TRBD2. The CDR3 has 18 residues. V was clipped by 1 base and J by 2 bases; unmatched bases: 7. The germline V gene encodes CDR1 SGHAT and CDR2 FQNNGV. The CDR3 DNA is TGTGCCAGCAGCTTAGCCGGTCTTAGCGGGAGGGCCTACAATGAGCAGTTCTTC. As protein: CASSLAGLSGRAYNEQFF.

The rearrangement uses TRBV5-6 and TRBJ1-4; 8 bases map to TRBD1. Trimming at V came to 6 bases and at J to 5 bases, leaving 3 bases not matched to a gene. This CDR3 is 13 amino acids long. The germline V gene has CDR1 SGHDT and CDR2 YYEEEE. CDR3 protein: CASTRTGNEKLFF. The CDR3 nucleotides are TGTGCCAGCACTCGGACAGGGAATGAAAAACTGTTTTTT.

The rearrangement uses TRBV11-3 and TRBJ2-3, with TRBD2 matching over 10 bases. The trim removed 7 bases at V and 3 bases at J, leaving 13 bases unmatched. The V gene's germline CDR1 is SGHNT and CDR2 YENEEA. The CDR3 covers 17 residues. As DNA, the CDR3 is TGTGCCAGCACTGAGAGTAGGCTAGCGGGAGAGACAGATACGCAGTATTTT. Protein sequence: CASTESRLAGETDTQYF.

V and J are TRBV24-1 and TRBJ2-1; 10 bases match TRBD1. Germline V gene lookup returns CDR1 KGHDR and CDR2 SFDVKD. The CDR3 extends over 15 amino acids. V dropped 10 bases and J dropped 4; count of bases not matched to a gene: 9. The CDR3 DNA sequence: TGTGCCACAGATGCCGGGACAGGGGCGTACAATGAGCAGTTCTTC. This translates into CATDAGTGAYNEQFF.

The V and J genes are TRBV5-1 and TRBJ2-1, with a tentative D call TRBD1 (5 bases). With 0 bases removed from V and 10 bases from J, the gap between germline ends came to 11 bases. The CDR3 extends over 13 amino acids. Germline V gene data show CDR1 as SGHRS and CDR2 as YFSETQ. CDR3 amino acids: CASSLVEAGEQFF. The CDR3 DNA follows: TGCGCCAGCAGCTTGGTCGAGGCAGGGGAGCAGTTCTTC.

V and J are TRBV6-2 or TRBV6-3 and TRBJ1-5; TRBD1 agrees at 7 bases. The V gene end was trimmed by 7 bases and the J gene end by 5 bases; junction bases not matched to a gene: 8. The CDR3 consists of 14 residues. The germline CDR1 and CDR2 sequences are MNHEY and SVGEGT. CDR3 DNA sequence: TGTGCCAGCACCCCGGTAGGGGGCTATCAGCCCCAGCATTTT. Protein: CASTPVGGYQPQHF.

The rearrangement uses TRBV4-1 and TRBJ2-7, with D perhaps given as TRBD1 or TRBD2 (5 bases each). The CDR3 contains 14 residues. Germline V gene data show CDR1 as MGHRA and CDR2 as YSYEKL. Between the trimmed V and J ends, which lost 4 bases and 2 bases, there was a span of 12 bases. CDR3 DNA: TGCGCCAGCAGCCCACGGGACGGACCCTACGAGCAGTACTTC. Translation: CASSPRDGPYEQYF.

The chain carries TRBV18 and TRBJ2-7; TRBD2 matches 8 bases. Germline CDR1 is KGHSH and CDR2 is LQKENI. The CDR3 has 16 amino acids. With 11 bases clipped from V and 2 bases from J, the junction kept 17 bases outside the gene matches. The CDR3 nucleotides are TGTGCCGATAACCTAGCGGGTCGATTCAAGCCCTACGAGCAGTACTTC. Translation: CADNLAGRFKPYEQYF.

This sequence joins TRBV15 and TRBJ2-2; D may be TRBD2 (6 bases). This CDR3 has 14 amino acids. V lost 2 bases and J lost 6, with 10 bases in between. Germline CDR1 and CDR2: LNHNV and YYDKDF (reference sequence). The CDR3 loop reads CATSRNRLAGELFF. CDR3 nucleotides: TGTGCCACCAGCAGAAACCGACTAGCCGGGGAGCTGTTTTTT.

V usage is TRBV3-1 (or the pseudogene TRBV3-2) and J usage is TRBJ2-5, with D unclear. Germline CDR1 and CDR2: LGHDT and YNNKEL (reference sequence). With 6 bases removed from V and 5 bases from J, the gap between germline ends came to 10 bases. This CDR3 is 12 amino acids long. The chain's CDR3 is CASSPRWETQYF. The CDR3 DNA reads as TGTGCCAGCAGTCCAAGATGGGAGACCCAGTACTTC.

The V gene is TRBV2, the J gene TRBJ1-6; D is possibly TRBD1 (5 bases). This CDR3 spans 16 amino acids. V was shortened by 5 bases and J by 0 bases, with 11 bases between the two germline ends. Per germline, CDR1 SNHLY and CDR2 FYNNEI. CDR3: CASSPGGFSYNSPLHF. The CDR3 region has the DNA TGTGCCAGCAGTCCTGGGGGTTTCTCCTATAATTCACCCCTCCACTTT.

The rearrangement uses TRBV12-3 or TRBV12-4 and TRBJ2-7; 8 positions agree with TRBD1. Trimming cost V 5 bases and J 3 bases; bases outside gene matches: 3. This CDR3 region has 13 residues. The CDR3 DNA is TGTGCCAGCAGTCAGGGACAGGACTACGAGCAGTACTTC. Translated, it gives CASSQGQDYEQYF.

The rearrangement joins TRBV9 to TRBJ2-2, with 9 bases fitting TRBD1. The germline gives CDR1 SGDLS, CDR2 YYNGEE. The CDR3 consists of 16 residues. V shed 3 bases and J 6 bases; nucleotides not matched to a gene: 9. The chain's CDR3 is CASSGGDREGPGELFF. The CDR3 DNA reads as TGTGCCAGCAGCGGAGGGGACAGGGAAGGACCCGGGGAGCTGTTTTTT.

This chain connects TRBV2 to TRBJ1-5; maybe TRBD1 (6 bases). There are 13 residues in the CDR3. Germline V gene data show CDR1 as SNHLY and CDR2 as FYNNEI. V dropped 4 bases and J dropped 3 bases, with 7 bases sitting between them. The CDR3: CASSGGHNQPQHF. CDR3 coding DNA: TGTGCCAGCAGTGGGGGACACAATCAGCCCCAGCATTTT. The full variable domain, rest sourced from reference TRBV2 and TRBJ1-5, is EPEVTQTPSHQVTQMGQEVILRCVPISNHLYFYWYRQILGQKVEFLVSFYNNEISEKSEIFDDQFSVERPDGSNFTLKIRSTKLEDSAMYFCASSGGHNQPQHFGDGTRLSIL.

V gene TRBV4-1 combines with J gene TRBJ2-5, with 8 bases identical to TRBD2. The ends lost 4 bases at V and 0 bases at J; junction bases unmatched: 13. Germline V CDR1 and CDR2: MGHRA, YSYEKL. There are 18 residues in the CDR3. CDR3 nucleotide sequence: TGCGCCAGCAGCCTCCTGATGAGTGGAGCGGGGGACCAAGAGACCCAGTACTTC. Amino acids: CASSLLMSGAGDQETQYF.

The genes are TRBV5-6 and TRBJ2-3, with D possibly TRBD1 on 5 matching bases. CDR1 is SGHDT, CDR2 YYEEEE, per germline. This CDR3 contains 16 residues. Trimming shortened V by 0 bases and J by 0 bases, and 11 bases separated the two germline ends. This CDR3 reads CASSLGGGWSTDTQYF. CDR3 nucleotides: TGTGCCAGCAGCTTGGGGGGCGGCTGGAGCACAGATACGCAGTATTTT.